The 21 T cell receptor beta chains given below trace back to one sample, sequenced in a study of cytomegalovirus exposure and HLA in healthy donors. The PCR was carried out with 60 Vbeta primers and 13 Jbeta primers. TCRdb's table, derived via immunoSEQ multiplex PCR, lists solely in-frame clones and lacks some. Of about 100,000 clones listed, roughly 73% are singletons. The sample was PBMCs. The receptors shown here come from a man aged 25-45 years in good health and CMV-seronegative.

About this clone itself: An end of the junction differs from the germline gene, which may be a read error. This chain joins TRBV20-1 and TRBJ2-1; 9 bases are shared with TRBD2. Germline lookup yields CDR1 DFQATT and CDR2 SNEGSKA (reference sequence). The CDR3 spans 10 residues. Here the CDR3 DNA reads TGCAGTGCTAGGGGGCGGGAGGGTGTCTTC. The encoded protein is CSARGREGVF.

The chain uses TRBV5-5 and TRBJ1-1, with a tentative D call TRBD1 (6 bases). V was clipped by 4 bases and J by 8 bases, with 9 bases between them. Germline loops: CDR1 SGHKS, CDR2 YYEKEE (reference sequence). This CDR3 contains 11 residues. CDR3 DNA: TGTGCCAGCAGCCCGGGGACAGAAGCTTTCTTT. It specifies CASSPGTEAFF.

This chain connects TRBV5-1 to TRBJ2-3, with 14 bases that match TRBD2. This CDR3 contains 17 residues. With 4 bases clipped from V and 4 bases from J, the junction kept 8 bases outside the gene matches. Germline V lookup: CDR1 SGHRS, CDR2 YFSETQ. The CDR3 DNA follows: TGCGCCAGCAGCCTGGGCCGACTAGCGGGAGGGTCAGATACGCAGTATTTT. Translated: CASSLGRLAGGSDTQYF.

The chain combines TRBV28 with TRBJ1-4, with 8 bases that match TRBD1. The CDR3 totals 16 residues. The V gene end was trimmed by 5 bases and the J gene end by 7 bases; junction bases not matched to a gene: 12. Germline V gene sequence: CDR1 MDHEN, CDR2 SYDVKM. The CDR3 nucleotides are TGTGCCAGCAGTCCCTCCCGGACAGGGTTTAGTGAAAAACTGTTTTTT. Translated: CASSPSRTGFSEKLFF.

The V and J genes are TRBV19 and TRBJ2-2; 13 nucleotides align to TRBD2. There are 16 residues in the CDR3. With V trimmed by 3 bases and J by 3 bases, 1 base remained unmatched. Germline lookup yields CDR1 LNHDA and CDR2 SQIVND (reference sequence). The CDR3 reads CASSMGLAGYTGELFF. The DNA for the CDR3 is TGTGCCAGTAGTATGGGACTAGCGGGGTACACCGGGGAGCTGTTTTTT.

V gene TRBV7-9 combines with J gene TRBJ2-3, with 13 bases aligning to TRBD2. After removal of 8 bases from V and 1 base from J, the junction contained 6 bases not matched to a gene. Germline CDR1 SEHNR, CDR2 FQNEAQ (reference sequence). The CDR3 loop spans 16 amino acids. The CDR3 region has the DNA TGTGCCAGCCGGAGGACTAGCGGGAGCGGCACAGATACGCAGTATTTT. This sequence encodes CASRRTSGSGTDTQYF.

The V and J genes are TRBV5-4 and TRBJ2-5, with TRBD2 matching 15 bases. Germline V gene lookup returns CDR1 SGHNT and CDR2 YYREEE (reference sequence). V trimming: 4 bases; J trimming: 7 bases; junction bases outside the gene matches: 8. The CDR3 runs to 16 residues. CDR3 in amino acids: CASSPGLAGGPGTQYF. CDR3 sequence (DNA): TGTGCCAGCAGCCCCGGACTAGCGGGGGGGCCTGGGACCCAGTACTTC.

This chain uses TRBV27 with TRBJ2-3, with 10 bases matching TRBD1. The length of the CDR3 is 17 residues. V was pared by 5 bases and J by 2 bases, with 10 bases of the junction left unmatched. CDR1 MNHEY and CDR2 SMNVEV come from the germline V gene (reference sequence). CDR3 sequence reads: CASSMGQGFLVTDTQYF. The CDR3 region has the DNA TGTGCCAGCAGTATGGGACAGGGGTTTTTGGTCACAGATACGCAGTATTTT.

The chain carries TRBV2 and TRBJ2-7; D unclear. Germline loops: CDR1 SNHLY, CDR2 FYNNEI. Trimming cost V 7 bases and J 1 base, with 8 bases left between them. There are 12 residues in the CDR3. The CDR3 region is CASIQVSYEQYF. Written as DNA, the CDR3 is TGTGCCAGCATTCAGGTTTCCTACGAGCAGTACTTC.

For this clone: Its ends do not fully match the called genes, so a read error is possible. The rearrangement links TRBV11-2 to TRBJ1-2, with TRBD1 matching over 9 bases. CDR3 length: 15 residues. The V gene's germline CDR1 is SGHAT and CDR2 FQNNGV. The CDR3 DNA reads TGTGCCAGCAGCCTAGACAGGGGGAGATACTATGGCTACACCTTC. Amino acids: CASSLDRGRYYGYTF.

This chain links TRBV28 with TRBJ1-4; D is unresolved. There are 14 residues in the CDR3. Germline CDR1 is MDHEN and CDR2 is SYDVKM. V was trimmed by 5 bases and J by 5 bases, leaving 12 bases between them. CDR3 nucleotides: TGTGCCAGCAGTACGACCAGGATGAATGAAAAACTGTTTTTT. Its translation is CASSTTRMNEKLFF.

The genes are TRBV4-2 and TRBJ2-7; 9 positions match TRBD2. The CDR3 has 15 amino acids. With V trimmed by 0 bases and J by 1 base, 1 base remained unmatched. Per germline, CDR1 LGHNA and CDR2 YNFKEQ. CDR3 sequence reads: CASSQEAGGSYEQYF. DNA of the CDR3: TGTGCCAGCAGCCAAGAGGCGGGGGGGTCCTACGAGCAGTACTTC.

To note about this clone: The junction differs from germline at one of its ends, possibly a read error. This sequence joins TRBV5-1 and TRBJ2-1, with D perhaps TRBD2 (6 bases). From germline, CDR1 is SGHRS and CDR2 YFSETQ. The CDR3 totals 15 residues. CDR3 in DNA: TGCGCTAGCAGCCTCGTACAGCCCGGACTAAATGAGCAGTTCTTC. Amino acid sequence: CASSLVQPGLNEQFF.

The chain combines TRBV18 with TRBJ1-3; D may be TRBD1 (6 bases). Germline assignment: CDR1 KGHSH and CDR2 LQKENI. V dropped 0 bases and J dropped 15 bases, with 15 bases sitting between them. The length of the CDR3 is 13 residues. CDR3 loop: CASSPPGANREYF. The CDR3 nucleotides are TGTGCCAGCTCACCACCGGGGGCTAACCGGGAATATTTT. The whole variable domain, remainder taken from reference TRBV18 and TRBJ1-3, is NAGVMQNPRHLVRRRGQEARLRCSPMKGHSHVYWYRQLPEEGLKFMVYLQKENIIDESGMPKERFSAEFPKEGPSILRIQQVVRGDSAAYFCASSPPGANREYFGEGSWLTVV.

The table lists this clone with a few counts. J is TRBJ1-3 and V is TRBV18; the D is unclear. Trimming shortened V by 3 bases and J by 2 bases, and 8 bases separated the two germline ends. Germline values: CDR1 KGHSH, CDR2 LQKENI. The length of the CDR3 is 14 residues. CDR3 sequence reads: CASSPERTGNTIYF. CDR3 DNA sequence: TGTGCCAGCTCACCCGAGCGGACTGGAAACACCATATATTTT.

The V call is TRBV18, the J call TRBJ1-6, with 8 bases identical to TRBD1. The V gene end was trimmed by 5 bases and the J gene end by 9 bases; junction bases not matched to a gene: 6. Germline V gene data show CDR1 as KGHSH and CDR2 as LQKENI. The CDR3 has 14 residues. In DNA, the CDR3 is TGTGCCAGCTCATGGACAGGGCGAGGTTCACCCCTCCACTTT. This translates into CASSWTGRGSPLHF.

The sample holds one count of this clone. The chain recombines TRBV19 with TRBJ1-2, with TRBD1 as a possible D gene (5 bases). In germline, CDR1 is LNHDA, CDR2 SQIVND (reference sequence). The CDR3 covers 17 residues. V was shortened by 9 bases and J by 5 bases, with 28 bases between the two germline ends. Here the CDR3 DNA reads TGTGCCAGCCTCAGGAGCCGGGACTCATCTCCCCTATATGGCTACACCTTC. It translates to CASLRSRDSSPLYGYTF.

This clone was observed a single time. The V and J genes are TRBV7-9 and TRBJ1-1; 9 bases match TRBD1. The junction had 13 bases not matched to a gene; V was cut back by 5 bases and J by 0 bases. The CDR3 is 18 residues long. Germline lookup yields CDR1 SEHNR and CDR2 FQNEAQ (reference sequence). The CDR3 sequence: CASSPGTGMGRMNTEAFF. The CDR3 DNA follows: TGTGCCAGCAGCCCCGGGACAGGGATGGGTCGGATGAACACTGAAGCTTTCTTT.

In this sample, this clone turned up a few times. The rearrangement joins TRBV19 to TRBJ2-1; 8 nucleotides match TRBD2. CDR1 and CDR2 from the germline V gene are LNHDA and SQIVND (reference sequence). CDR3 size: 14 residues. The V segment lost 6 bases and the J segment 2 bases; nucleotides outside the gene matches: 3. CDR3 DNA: TGTGCCAGTAGCGCGGGGGGCACCTACAATGAGCAGTTCTTC. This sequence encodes CASSAGGTYNEQFF.

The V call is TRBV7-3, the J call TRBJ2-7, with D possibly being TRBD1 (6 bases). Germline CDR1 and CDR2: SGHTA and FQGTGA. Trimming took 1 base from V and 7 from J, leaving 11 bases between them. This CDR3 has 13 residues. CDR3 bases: TGTGCCAGCAGCTTAAACAGGGATGGTGAGCAGTACTTC. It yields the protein CASSLNRDGEQYF.

CDR3 amino acids: CASSWDRGDNEQFF. DNA of the CDR3: TGCGCCAGCAGCTGGGACAGGGGGGACAATGAGCAGTTCTTC. The chain couples TRBV5-1 to TRBJ2-1, with 11 bases matching TRBD1. The germline CDR1 and CDR2 sequences are SGHRS and YFSETQ. The CDR3 extends over 14 amino acids. J was trimmed by 5 bases and V by 3 bases; bases with no gene match: 1.